This entry concerns a single T cell receptor (beta chain). The data derive from a study of blood T cell repertoires in COVID-19. At the level of the study: The samples span acute and convalescent COVID-19 from the United States, Italy and Spain.

CDR1 and CDR2 from the germline V gene are SGHRS and YFSETQ. V lost 3 bases to trimming and J lost 2 bases; unmatched junction nucleotides: 12. This CDR3 has 17 amino acids. In the original processing: Scientists estimated how many nucleated cells there were by amplifying reference gene primers. Clones were read by immunoSEQ multiplex PCR, and TCRdb kept only the in-frame ones, dropping some. Clone size and the V and J calls come from that table; the DNA yielded D and trimming. The sample holds about 89,000 clones, approximately 86% seen once. The chain carries TRBV5-1 and TRBJ2-7, with 9 bases that match TRBD2. The clonotype comes from a man older than 75 with active or convalescent COVID-19. Sequenced sample: peripheral blood. CDR3 sequence: CASSSSGTSMKTYEQYF. CDR3 nucleotide sequence: TGCGCCAGCAGCTCTTCAGGGACTAGCATGAAAACCTACGAGCAGTACTTC.